The T cell receptor beta chain described here comes from a study of blood T cell repertoires in COVID-19. Study overall: Whether acute or convalescent, the COVID-19 samples came from the United States, Italy and Spain.

Per germline, CDR1 LNHDA and CDR2 SQIVND (reference sequence). V was trimmed by 5 bases and J by 2 bases, leaving 9 bases between them. The CDR3 sequence is 13 residues long. Method: immunoSEQ multiplex PCR; TCRdb's copy keeps in-frame clones and lacks some. The sample carries 250,000 or so clones, 70% to 90% recorded once. The TCR originated in a woman in her thirties or forties who had recovered from COVID-19. The sequenced sample was peripheral blood. This sequence joins TRBV19 and TRBJ1-2; D gene uncertain. The CDR3 DNA is TGTGCCAGTAGTGAGAGGCAGAACTATGGCTACACCTTC. This translates into CASSERQNYGYTF.